This T cell receptor (beta chain) derives from a study of post-analysis software for immune sequencing data. As for this clonotype: Its antigen is not known.

Unique molecular identifiers were built into the TCR beta cDNA libraries. TCRdb re-called the PCR reads with MiXCR, one entry per CDR3 protein. The repertoire consists of hundreds of thousands of distinct CDR3 sequences, with approximately 59% occurring once and the leading ten covering around 10%. Study findings and constraints: The five TRBV segments detected at higher frequency in patients than in controls included TRBV5-6, TRBV5-1 and TRBV20-1.

The germline V and J ends were trimmed by 5 bases and 0 bases, with 13 bases remaining between them. This CDR3 contains 15 residues. CDR1 MNHEY and CDR2 SMNVEV come from the germline V gene (reference sequence). Source material: blood. This clonotype was obtained from a girl under 10 years old with multiple sclerosis. The chain carries TRBV27 and TRBJ1-2; unclear D gene. CDR3 DNA: TGTGCCAGCAGTACCCACCCCGTGTCTAACTATGGCTACACCTTC. Amino acid sequence: CASSTHPVSNYGYTF.